The 28 T cell receptor beta chains presented below share a single source sample, sequenced in a study of cytomegalovirus exposure and HLA in healthy donors. Researchers ran the PCR with 60 Vbeta and 13 Jbeta primers. The method was immunoSEQ multiplex PCR; TCRdb's version includes in-frame clones alone and lacks a portion of them. Among 95,000 to 150,000 clones listed, around 67% were seen once. Sequenced: PBMCs. Every receptor here comes from a woman in her thirties or forties in good health and CMV-seronegative.

The chain carries TRBV4-2 and TRBJ2-7, with TRBD1 as a possible D gene (5 bases). V dropped 0 bases and J dropped 3 bases, with 15 bases sitting between them. The CDR3 totals 16 residues. Germline CDR1 reads LGHNA; CDR2 reads YNFKEQ. The CDR3 DNA follows: TGTGCCAGCAGCCAAGATTTCGGCAGGGTTAGCTACGAGCAGTACTTC. Translation gives CASSQDFGRVSYEQYF.

The rearrangement joins TRBV7-9 to TRBJ2-2; a possible D gene is TRBD1 (5 bases). From germline, CDR1 is SEHNR and CDR2 FQNEAQ (reference sequence). CDR3 length: 16 residues. Between the trimmed V and J ends, which lost 2 bases and 5 bases, there was a span of 15 bases. CDR3 bases: TGTGCCAGCAGCTTACGGCAGGGTGGAGAAACCGGGGAGCTGTTTTTT. It is translated as CASSLRQGGETGELFF.

In this sample, this clone turned up once. The chain is built from TRBV7-6 and TRBJ2-3; 12 bases agree with TRBD2. The CDR3 runs 17 residues. Looked up from germline, CDR1 is SGHVS and CDR2 is FNYEAQ. After removal of 5 bases from V and 0 bases from J, the junction contained 6 bases not matched to a gene. CDR3 sequence (DNA): TGTGCCAGCAGCCCGGGACTAGCGGGCACTAGCACAGATACGCAGTATTTT. Its protein product is CASSPGLAGTSTDTQYF.

This clone was found once. The genes are TRBV5-4 and TRBJ2-2; the D gene is possibly TRBD2 (7 bases). Germline CDR1 reads SGHNT; CDR2 reads YYREEE (reference sequence). Trimming removed 7 bases from V and 5 bases from J, with 21 bases in between. The CDR3 totals 16 residues. CDR3 loop: CASSSAGARGTGELFF. The CDR3, as DNA: TGTGCCAGCTCCTCGGCGGGGGCCCGGGGGACCGGGGAGCTGTTTTTT.

This clone showed up just a few times. V gene TRBV7-9 combines with J gene TRBJ1-1; 10 bases are shared with TRBD1. Germline V gene sequence: CDR1 SEHNR, CDR2 FQNEAQ (reference sequence). This CDR3 comprises 16 residues. Losses at the gene ends were 2 bases for V and 11 bases for J; bases not matched to a gene: 14. This chain's CDR3 is CASSLFPQGQGRAAFF. CDR3 coding DNA: TGTGCCAGCAGCTTATTTCCCCAGGGACAGGGGCGTGCTGCTTTCTTT. Based on the CDR3 plus reference TRBV7-9 and TRBJ1-1, the full variable domain is DTGVSQNPRHKITKRGQNVTFRCDPISEHNRLYWYRQTLGQGPEFLTYFQNEAQLEKSRLLSDRFSAERPKGSFSTLEIQRTEQGDSAMYLCASSLFPQGQGRAAFFGQGTRLTVV.

The chain links TRBV5-1 to TRBJ2-1; D possibly corresponds to TRBD2 (6 bases). Germline CDR1 reads SGHRS; CDR2 reads YFSETQ. The CDR3 runs to 16 residues. V was pared by 5 bases and J by 0 bases, with 15 bases between. The CDR3 is CASRSSGTLSYNEQFF. CDR3 DNA sequence: TGCGCCAGCAGGTCCTCCGGGACTCTCTCCTACAATGAGCAGTTCTTC.

A few counts support this clone. The genes are TRBV19 and TRBJ2-7, with 11 bases that match TRBD1. The CDR3 consists of 15 residues. Trimming cost V 6 bases and J 3 bases; bases outside gene matches: 7. Germline CDR1 LNHDA, CDR2 SQIVND (reference sequence). This CDR3 is CASRDLGTGGYEQYF. The CDR3 DNA follows: TGTGCCAGTAGGGATTTGGGGACAGGGGGCTACGAGCAGTACTTC.

The chain couples TRBV5-6 to TRBJ2-1, with 16 bases that match TRBD2. The CDR3 contains 18 residues. Trimming at V came to 2 bases and at J to 10 bases, leaving 12 bases not matched to a gene. Germline V gene sequence: CDR1 SGHDT, CDR2 YYEEEE. The CDR3 DNA reads as TGTGCCAGCAGCTTCGGGACTAGCGGGGGGGCAGATTTCCGAGAGCAGTTCTTC. It codes for CASSFGTSGGADFREQFF.

The chain carries TRBV7-2 and TRBJ2-3; 7 bases match TRBD2. J gave up 6 bases and V 6 bases, and 6 bases lay outside the gene matches. The germline V gene encodes CDR1 SGHTA and CDR2 FQGNSA. This CDR3 spans 13 amino acids. CDR3 loop: CASRTSATDTQYF. CDR3 bases: TGTGCCAGCAGAACTAGCGCGACCGATACGCAGTATTTT.

The V gene is TRBV27, the J gene TRBJ2-7; the D gene is possibly TRBD1 (6 bases). The V gene lost 3 bases and the J gene lost 0 bases, with 30 bases spanning the gap. This CDR3 spans 21 amino acids. Germline V CDR1 and CDR2: MNHEY, SMNVEV (reference sequence). In DNA, the CDR3 is TGTGCCAGCAGTTTTCGTTATCGGACCAGCCACAGGGACCGAATCTCCTACGAGCAGTACTTC. Protein: CASSFRYRTSHRDRISYEQYF.

The chain carries TRBV7-8 and TRBJ1-5; the match to TRBD1 covers 8 bases. The CDR3 is 17 residues long. Germline CDR1 reads SGHVS; CDR2 reads FQNEAQ. Losses at the gene ends were 5 bases for V and 0 bases for J; bases not matched to a gene: 9. This chain's CDR3 is CASSPETGAYSNQPQHF. CDR3 coding DNA: TGTGCCAGCAGCCCAGAGACAGGGGCCTATAGCAATCAGCCCCAGCATTTT.

V and J are TRBV27 and TRBJ2-5, with 9 bases matching TRBD1. The last part of the DNA fits TRBJ2-7 better; the J call may be wrong. CDR1 and CDR2 from the germline V gene are MNHEY and SMNVEV (reference sequence). This CDR3 region has 16 residues. CDR3 coding DNA: TGTGCCAGCAGGCACAGGGGGCGTGTTGGGTCCTACGAGCAGTACTTC. Its translation: CASRHRGRVGSYEQYF.

This chain uses TRBV30 with TRBJ1-1; 10 bases match TRBD1. The CDR3 is 13 amino acids. Germline CDR1 reads GTSNPN; CDR2 reads SVGIG (reference sequence). The V gene end was trimmed by 2 bases and the J gene end by 7 bases; junction bases not matched to a gene: 4. The CDR3 reads CAWSTGTGVEAFF. In nucleotides, the CDR3 is TGTGCCTGGAGTACCGGGACAGGGGTTGAAGCTTTCTTT.

The chain recombines TRBV18 with TRBJ1-1; D unresolved. This CDR3 is 12 amino acids long. V dropped 8 bases and J dropped 0 bases, with 7 bases sitting between them. Germline V gives CDR1 KGHSH, CDR2 LQKENI. CDR3 sequence: CASGRVNTEAFF. CDR3 DNA sequence: TGTGCCAGCGGGCGAGTGAACACTGAAGCTTTCTTT.

The chain has TRBV2 and TRBJ1-1; D gene uncertain. Germline CDR1 reads SNHLY; CDR2 reads FYNNEI. The CDR3 loop spans 10 amino acids. With 6 bases removed from V and 3 bases from J, the gap between germline ends came to 2 bases. CDR3 bases: TGTGCCAGCAGCTACACTGAAGCTTTCTTT. Its translation: CASSYTEAFF.

This chain links TRBV6-5 with TRBJ2-1, with 10 positions matching TRBD2. This CDR3 has 15 residues. The germline V gene has CDR1 MNHEY and CDR2 SVGAGI. The J segment lost 4 bases and the V segment lost 6 bases, leaving 6 bases of the junction unmatched. In DNA, the CDR3 is TGTGCCAGCAGGAAGCGGGGGGGCCTATACAATGAGCAGTTCTTC. Its translation: CASRKRGGLYNEQFF.

The chain is built from TRBV7-8 and TRBJ1-4; weak D call: TRBD1 (6 bases). The V gene's germline CDR1 is SGHVS and CDR2 FQNEAQ. The CDR3 is made up of 13 amino acids. V lost 4 bases and J lost 7, with 10 bases in between. In nucleotides, the CDR3 is TGTGCCAGCAGCTCACACAGGGTTGAAAAACTGTTTTTT. It yields the protein CASSSHRVEKLFF.

The chain recombines TRBV18 with TRBJ1-1, with D possibly TRBD1 on 5 matching bases. The CDR3 has 13 amino acids. Trimming left V 1 base short and J 3 bases short, with 6 bases between. Germline V lookup: CDR1 KGHSH, CDR2 LQKENI. CDR3 region: CASSPLRDTEAFF. The CDR3, as DNA: TGTGCCAGCTCACCACTCAGGGACACTGAAGCTTTCTTT.

The chain combines TRBV7-9 with TRBJ2-2, with TRBD1 identical over 11 bases. Losses at the gene ends were 4 bases for V and 5 bases for J; bases not matched to a gene: 3. The CDR3 is 15 residues long. Per germline, CDR1 SEHNR and CDR2 FQNEAQ (reference sequence). CDR3 protein: CASSSRDRGTGELFF. CDR3 nucleotides: TGTGCCAGCAGCTCCCGGGACAGGGGGACCGGGGAGCTGTTTTTT. Complete variable domain (other parts from reference TRBV7-9 and TRBJ2-2): DTGVSQNPRHKITKRGQNVTFRCDPISEHNRLYWYRQTLGQGPEFLTYFQNEAQLEKSRLLSDRFSAERPKGSFSTLEIQRTEQGDSAMYLCASSSRDRGTGELFFGEGSRLTVL.

The chain carries TRBV7-6 and TRBJ2-6; no firm D call. CDR1 is SGHVS, CDR2 FNYEAQ, per germline. The CDR3 is 15 residues long. Trimming cost V 0 bases and J 1 base, with 4 bases left between them. DNA of the CDR3: TGTGCCAGCAGCTTAGCCGGGTCTGGGGCCAACGTCCTGACTTTC. Its protein product is CASSLAGSGANVLTF.

DNA for the CDR3: TGCGCCAGCAGCCAAGATTGGGGGACAGGGTCAGATACGCAGTATTTT. Translated, it gives CASSQDWGTGSDTQYF. The chain links TRBV4-3 to TRBJ2-3; 9 nucleotides align to TRBD1. The CDR3 totals 16 residues. CDR1 LGHNA and CDR2 YSLEER come from the germline V gene. J lost 4 bases, V lost 0 bases, and 5 bases had no gene match.

A remark on this clone: No conserved phenylalanine or tryptophan ends this CDR3, so it is likely a read error. The DNA is omitted, as the CDR3 cannot be located on it reliably, and the CDR3 follows TCRdb's listing. The chain has TRBV4-3 and TRBJ1-6. CDR1 and CDR2 (germline): LGHNA, YSLEER. The CDR3 has 14 amino acids, counting both end residues. The CDR3 spells CASSQYLGGAAYLS.

The chain links TRBV10-3 to TRBJ1-2, with 9 bases aligning to TRBD1. The length of the CDR3 is 14 residues. With 10 bases clipped from V and 4 bases from J, the junction kept 10 bases outside the gene matches. The V gene's germline CDR1 is ENHRY and CDR2 SYGVKD. The CDR3, as DNA: TGTGCCACGAAACAGGGGGCGGATGGCTATGGCTACACCTTC. Protein product: CATKQGADGYGYTF.

V and J are TRBV28 and TRBJ2-5; TRBD2 aligns across 8 bases. V was pared by 6 bases and J by 5 bases, with 17 bases of the junction left unmatched. This CDR3 is built from 17 residues. Germline values: CDR1 MDHEN, CDR2 SYDVKM. In DNA form, the CDR3 reads TGTGCCAGCAGCCCCGACAGAAGACTAGCGCGAGGGGAGACCCAGTACTTC. The encoded protein is CASSPDRRLARGETQYF.

CDR3 in amino acids: CASQKPPEPQHF. The CDR3 coding sequence is TGTGCCAGTCAAAAACCCCCGGAGCCCCAGCATTTT. The chain combines TRBV5-8 with TRBJ1-5; D unresolved. The V end lost 8 bases, the J end lost 8 bases, and 14 bases lay between the germline ends. CDR1 is SGHTS, CDR2 YDEGEE, per germline. The CDR3 runs to 12 residues.

The chain couples TRBV5-1 to TRBJ2-5, with 7 positions matching TRBD2. CDR3 length: 15 residues. CDR1 SGHRS and CDR2 YFSETQ come from the germline V gene. The junction had 8 bases not matched to a gene; V was cut back by 3 bases and J by 3 bases. CDR3 region: CASSSPGLNKETQYF. Here the CDR3 DNA reads TGCGCCAGCAGCTCCCCGGGACTAAACAAAGAGACCCAGTACTTC.

This sequence joins TRBV10-1 and TRBJ1-4; 7 bases are a match to TRBD1. J gave up 10 bases and V 8 bases, and 10 bases lay outside the gene matches. The CDR3 is made up of 13 amino acids. The germline V gene has CDR1 WNHNN and CDR2 SYGVQD (reference sequence). The CDR3 reads CASLRGQSPKLFF. CDR3 bases: TGCGCCAGCTTGAGGGGACAGAGCCCAAAACTGTTTTTT.

V gene TRBV4-3 combines with J gene TRBJ2-3; D perhaps matches TRBD1 (6 bases). The V and J ends lost 4 bases and 2 bases respectively, with 22 bases between them. The CDR3 totals 18 residues. Germline loops: CDR1 LGHNA, CDR2 YSLEER. The CDR3 loop reads CASSPGAQGFSTTDTQYF. Here the CDR3 DNA reads TGCGCCAGCAGCCCAGGTGCACAGGGATTCTCCACCACAGATACGCAGTATTTT.